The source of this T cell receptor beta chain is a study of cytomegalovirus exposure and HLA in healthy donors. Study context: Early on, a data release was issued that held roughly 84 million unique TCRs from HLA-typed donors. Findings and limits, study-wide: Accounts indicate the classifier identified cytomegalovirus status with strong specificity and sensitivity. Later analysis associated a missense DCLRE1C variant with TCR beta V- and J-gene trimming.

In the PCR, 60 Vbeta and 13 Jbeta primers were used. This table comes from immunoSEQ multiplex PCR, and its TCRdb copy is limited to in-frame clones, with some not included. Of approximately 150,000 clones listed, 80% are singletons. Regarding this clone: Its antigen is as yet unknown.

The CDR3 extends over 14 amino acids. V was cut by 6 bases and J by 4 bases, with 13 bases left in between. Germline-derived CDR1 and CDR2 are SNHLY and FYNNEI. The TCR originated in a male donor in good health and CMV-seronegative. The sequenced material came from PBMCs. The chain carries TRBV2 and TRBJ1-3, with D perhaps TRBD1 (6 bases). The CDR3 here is CASRDGTPGNTIYF. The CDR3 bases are TGTGCCAGCAGAGATGGGACACCCGGAAACACCATATATTTT.